These 30 T cell receptor beta chains originate from one sample sequenced in a study of PD-1 blockade in classical Hodgkin lymphoma. Exposure to brentuximab vedotin varied, and each patient had relapsed following autologous stem cell transplantation. The table came from immunoSEQ multiplex PCR; TCRdb's copy has only in-frame clones and leaves some out. The sample carries about 94,000 clones, about 91% recorded once. The input for sequencing was peripheral blood mononuclear cells (PBMCs), taken before the second cycle of nivolumab. All receptors come from a human donor with classical Hodgkin lymphoma.

This clone was detected once. The chain links TRBV5-1 to TRBJ1-2; 7 bases agree with TRBD1. With V trimmed by 3 bases and J by 7 bases, 9 bases remained unmatched. The germline V gene encodes CDR1 SGHRS and CDR2 YFSETQ. The CDR3 spans 14 residues. CDR3 in DNA: TGCGCCAGCAGCTCTAATGCAGGGGGGCCTGGCTACACCTTC. Encoded protein: CASSSNAGGPGYTF. The full variable domain, with the rest looked up from reference TRBV5-1 and TRBJ1-2, is KAGVTQTPRYLIKTRGQQVTLSCSPISGHRSVSWYQQTPGQGLQFLFEYFSETQRNKGNFPGRFSGRQFSNSRSEMNVSTLELGDSALYLCASSSNAGGPGYTFGSGTRLTVV.

The chain joins TRBV30 to TRBJ2-3; 10 nucleotides agree with TRBD2. CDR1 is GTSNPN and CDR2 is SVGIG in the germline V gene (reference sequence). The length of the CDR3 is 16 residues. Unmatched junction bases numbered 7, after V lost 3 bases and J lost 1 base. CDR3 bases: TGTGCCTGGAGAGGGCCAGCGGGGGGGGGCACAGATACGCAGTATTTT. This gives the protein CAWRGPAGGGTDTQYF.

The sample holds one count of this clone. The CDR3, as DNA: TGTGCCAGCAGTCGGACTAGCGGGGGCCAGGAGACCCAGTACTTC. This translates into CASSRTSGGQETQYF. This chain links TRBV6-5 with TRBJ2-5; 13 bases fit TRBD2. After removal of 5 bases from V and 5 bases from J, the junction contained 5 bases not matched to a gene. CDR1 MNHEY and CDR2 SVGAGI come from the germline V gene. The CDR3 has 15 residues.

The chain employs TRBV5-6 and TRBJ1-5, with TRBD1 matching over 7 bases. Per germline, CDR1 SGHDT and CDR2 YYEEEE. The CDR3 length is 14 residues. J gave up 6 bases and V 0 bases, and 3 bases lay outside the gene matches. CDR3 in amino acids: CASSLDRGGQPQHF. The CDR3 DNA reads TGTGCCAGCAGCTTGGACAGGGGCGGTCAGCCCCAGCATTTT.

The J gene is TRBJ2-7, the V gene TRBV4-2, with D maybe TRBD1 (5 bases). Germline V gene data show CDR1 as LGHNA and CDR2 as YNFKEQ. V lost 0 bases and J lost 2, with 17 bases in between. There are 17 residues in the CDR3. The CDR3 protein is CASSQDESREPPYEQYF. The CDR3 DNA is TGTGCCAGCAGCCAAGATGAGTCCAGGGAACCCCCCTACGAGCAGTACTTC.

This CDR3 reads CASSLEAREQYF. The CDR3 DNA sequence: TGTGCCAGCAGCCTCGAGGCTCGGGAGCAGTACTTC. The V and J genes are TRBV7-9 and TRBJ2-7; D is ambiguous. Trimming stripped 5 bases from V and 7 bases from J, with 12 bases between. This CDR3 spans 12 amino acids. Germline V CDR1 and CDR2: SEHNR, FQNEAQ (reference sequence). The variable domain in full, with the rest retrieved from reference TRBV7-9 and TRBJ2-7, is DTGVSQNPRHKITKRGQNVTFRCDPISEHNRLYWYRQTLGQGPEFLTYFQNEAQLEKSRLLSDRFSAERPKGSFSTLEIQRTEQGDSAMYLCASSLEAREQYFGPGTRLTVT.

This clone occurred once. The chain employs TRBV28 and TRBJ1-5; 9 nucleotides align to TRBD1. The J segment lost 4 bases and the V segment lost 6 bases, leaving 10 bases of the junction unmatched. CDR1 is MDHEN and CDR2 is SYDVKM in the germline V gene. The CDR3 length is 16 residues. The CDR3 region has the DNA TGTGCCAGCAGCCACAGGGGGCGGTTTACTAATCAGCCCCAGCATTTT. Its protein product is CASSHRGRFTNQPQHF.

This clone was seen just once. The chain carries TRBV27 and TRBJ1-1, with TRBD1 as a possible D gene (5 bases). Germline V CDR1 and CDR2: MNHEY, SMNVEV (reference sequence). The V and J ends lost 2 bases and 0 bases respectively, with 16 bases between them. The CDR3 sequence is 17 residues long. CDR3 amino acids: CASSLAWAGNMNTEAFF. In nucleotides, the CDR3 is TGTGCCAGCAGTTTAGCTTGGGCAGGGAACATGAACACTGAAGCTTTCTTT.

The chain is built from TRBV7-3 and TRBJ2-5; 10 bases are a match to TRBD1. Germline CDR1 and CDR2: SGHTA and FQGTGA. The CDR3 length is 17 residues. Trimming removed 2 bases from V and 2 bases from J; junction bases left unmatched: 8. The CDR3 nucleotides read TGTGCCAGCAGCTTATTGGGACAGGGGATTCAACAAGAGACCCAGTACTTC. Translated, it gives CASSLLGQGIQQETQYF.

The chain recombines TRBV28 with TRBJ2-3, with TRBD2 identical over 9 bases. The length of the CDR3 is 16 residues. Looked up from germline, CDR1 is MDHEN and CDR2 is SYDVKM. V was clipped by 4 bases and J by 4 bases; unmatched bases: 9. CDR3: CASSSGQGLAPDTQYF. The DNA of the CDR3 is TGTGCCAGCAGTTCCGGGCAGGGACTAGCCCCAGATACGCAGTATTTT.

This rearrangement joins TRBV28 to TRBJ2-3; TRBD2 might be the D (6 bases). The length of the CDR3 is 11 residues. V dropped 5 bases and J dropped 10 bases, with 10 bases sitting between them. Germline V lookup: CDR1 MDHEN, CDR2 SYDVKM. In DNA form, the CDR3 reads TGTGCCAGCAGTACTAGCCGACCGCAGTATTTT. Translating gives CASSTSRPQYF. The entire variable domain, with the rest obtained from reference TRBV28 and TRBJ2-3, is as follows: DVKVTQSSRYLVKRTGEKVFLECVQDMDHENMFWYRQDPGLGLRLIYFSYDVKMKEKGDIPEGYSVSREKKERFSLILESASTNQTSMYLCASSTSRPQYFGPGTRLTVL.

The chain carries TRBV2 and TRBJ1-5; 7 bases agree with TRBD1. CDR1 SNHLY and CDR2 FYNNEI come from the germline V gene. Losses at the gene ends were 2 bases for V and 2 bases for J; bases not matched to a gene: 6. The CDR3 contains 16 residues. As DNA, the CDR3 is TGTGCCAGCAGTGAATCGGCAGGGGGAGGCAATCAGCCCCAGCATTTT. Protein sequence: CASSESAGGGNQPQHF.

This chain uses TRBV19 with TRBJ1-1; the D is unclear. The CDR3 length is 15 residues. Germline values: CDR1 LNHDA, CDR2 SQIVND (reference sequence). V was cut by 4 bases and J by 6 bases, with 18 bases left in between. This chain's CDR3 is CASSTRTLVGSEAFF. CDR3 sequence (DNA): TGTGCCAGTAGTACCCGCACTCTAGTGGGTTCTGAAGCTTTCTTT.

The chain recombines TRBV6-5 with TRBJ1-1, with D tentatively TRBD1 (6 bases). V dropped 6 bases and J dropped 7 bases, with 18 bases sitting between them. CDR1 is MNHEY and CDR2 is SVGAGI in the germline V gene. The CDR3 runs 14 residues. Here the CDR3 reads CASRYTGDTSEAFF. The CDR3 DNA reads as TGTGCCAGCAGATACACGGGGGACACCAGTGAAGCTTTCTTT.

The V gene is TRBV18, the J gene TRBJ2-5; 9 positions match TRBD2. J was trimmed by 5 bases and V by 2 bases; bases with no gene match: 21. The CDR3 consists of 20 residues. Germline loops: CDR1 KGHSH, CDR2 LQKENI. CDR3 DNA sequence: TGTGCCAGCTCACCAGTGGCTAGCGGGAAGGCTGCCGGGTCGCGGGAGACCCAGTACTTC. Amino acid sequence: CASSPVASGKAAGSRETQYF.

This clone turned up a few times. The V call is TRBV18, the J call TRBJ1-1; TRBD1 is a possible D gene (6 bases). This CDR3 is built from 14 residues. In germline, CDR1 is KGHSH, CDR2 LQKENI. V was clipped by 3 bases and J by 6 bases, with 14 bases between them. CDR3 in amino acids: CASSPQGSGSEAFF. Written as DNA, the CDR3 is TGTGCCAGCTCACCTCAGGGGTCAGGGTCTGAAGCTTTCTTT.

The chain's CDR3 is CASSEFPGQGASGELFF. CDR3 in DNA: TGCGCCAGCAGTGAGTTTCCGGGACAGGGGGCCTCCGGGGAGCTGTTTTTT. The chain links TRBV10-2 to TRBJ2-2; 12 bases line up with TRBD1. Germline values: CDR1 WSHSY, CDR2 SAAADI. Germline trimming cut 1 base from V and 6 bases from J; bases unmatched to any gene: 6. The CDR3 is 17 amino acids.

The rearrangement links TRBV4-1 to TRBJ2-7, with D hard to call. Deletions cut 0 bases from V and 2 bases from J, with 20 bases between. This CDR3 is 18 amino acids long. The V gene's germline CDR1 is MGHRA and CDR2 YSYEKL. The CDR3, as DNA: TGCGCCAGCAGCCAAGATAAGGTCGGGTGGGGTAGCCCCTACGAGCAGTACTTC. Protein sequence: CASSQDKVGWGSPYEQYF.

J is TRBJ2-7 and V is TRBV19, with TRBD2 matching 12 bases. Germline V gene data show CDR1 as LNHDA and CDR2 as SQIVND (reference sequence). After removal of 5 bases from V and 4 bases from J, the junction contained 3 bases not matched to a gene. There are 14 residues in the CDR3. As DNA, the CDR3 is TGTGCCAGTAGTTGGACTAGCGGGGCGTACGAGCAGTACTTC. Translation gives CASSWTSGAYEQYF. Combining the CDR3 with reference TRBV19 and TRBJ2-7 gives the whole variable domain DGGITQSPKYLFRKEGQNVTLSCEQNLNHDAMYWYRQDPGQGLRLIYYSQIVNDFQKGDIAEGYSVSREKKESFPLTVTSAQKNPTAFYLCASSWTSGAYEQYFGPGTRLTVT.

The V call is TRBV7-9, the J call TRBJ2-7; D may be TRBD1 (5 bases). Germline CDR1 SEHNR, CDR2 FQNEAQ (reference sequence). With 1 base removed from V and 4 bases from J, the gap between germline ends came to 8 bases. CDR3 length: 13 amino acids. Written as DNA, the CDR3 is TGTGCCAGCAGCTTAGGAGACAGTTACGAGCAGTACTTC. Translating gives CASSLGDSYEQYF.

The V and J genes are TRBV27 and TRBJ2-1; TRBD1 is a possible D gene (7 bases). There are 16 residues in the CDR3. The V end was cut by 4 bases, the J end by 0 bases, with 13 bases between. Germline V gives CDR1 MNHEY, CDR2 SMNVEV (reference sequence). The CDR3 region is CASSWAGGLSYNEQFF. The CDR3, as DNA: TGTGCCAGCAGTTGGGCAGGGGGGCTCTCCTACAATGAGCAGTTCTTC.

The V and J genes are TRBV7-2 and TRBJ2-3; D remains unclear. V was trimmed by 1 base and J by 0 bases, leaving 8 bases between them. This CDR3 comprises 15 residues. Germline CDR1 is SGHTA and CDR2 is FQGNSA. The DNA for the CDR3 is TGTGCCAGCAGCTTAGGTGTGACAAGCACAGATACGCAGTATTTT. Its protein product is CASSLGVTSTDTQYF.

This clone has only one observation. The V and J genes are TRBV18 and TRBJ1-3, with D possibly being TRBD1 (6 bases). V lost 2 bases and J 0 bases, leaving 14 bases between the germline ends. Germline CDR1 is KGHSH and CDR2 is LQKENI. This CDR3 has 17 amino acids. The CDR3 sequence is CASSPLATGTSGNTIYF. In DNA, the CDR3 is TGTGCCAGCTCACCATTAGCGACAGGCACCTCTGGAAACACCATATATTTT.

This chain links TRBV9 with TRBJ1-6; D not resolved. V shed 0 bases and J shed 10 bases, with 8 bases lying between them. This CDR3 has 13 residues. The germline V gene encodes CDR1 SGDLS and CDR2 YYNGEE. CDR3 sequence reads: CASSVGAESPLHF. The DNA for the CDR3 is TGTGCCAGCAGCGTAGGGGCGGAATCACCCCTCCACTTT.

The rearrangement joins TRBV5-1 to TRBJ2-7; 9 nucleotides align to TRBD2. V gave up 1 base and J gave up 4 bases; unmatched junction bases: 3. The germline gives CDR1 SGHRS, CDR2 YFSETQ. The CDR3 consists of 14 residues. CDR3 nucleotide sequence: TGCGCCAGCAGCTTGAATAGCGGGAGTTACGAGCAGTACTTC. Translation gives CASSLNSGSYEQYF.

This clone was counted a few times. The genes are TRBV25-1 and TRBJ2-2; D not certain. Germline V lookup: CDR1 MGHDK, CDR2 SYGVNS. V was shortened by 4 bases and J by 6 bases, with 0 bases between the two germline ends. This CDR3 has 10 residues. The CDR3 loop is CASSAGELFF. The CDR3 DNA is TGTGCCAGCAGTGCCGGGGAGCTGTTTTTT.

The rearrangement joins TRBV6-1 to TRBJ2-2, with D possibly being TRBD1 (6 bases). Germline lookup yields CDR1 MNHNS and CDR2 SASEGT. This CDR3 spans 14 amino acids. Trimming took 4 bases from V and 4 from J, leaving 10 bases between them. The CDR3, as DNA: TGTGCCAGCAGTGCTCTGGGGGCCACCGGGGAGCTGTTTTTT. It codes for CASSALGATGELFF.

This chain connects TRBV15 to TRBJ1-1; D is undetermined. V was cut by 2 bases and J by 1 base, with 11 bases left in between. Germline V gene data show CDR1 as LNHNV and CDR2 as YYDKDF (reference sequence). This CDR3 spans 15 amino acids. The CDR3 DNA reads TGTGCCACCAGCAGACCTGGGCGGGCGAACACTGAAGCTTTCTTT. It codes for CATSRPGRANTEAFF. Variable domain in full (rest from reference TRBV15 and TRBJ1-1): DAMVIQNPRYQVTQFGKPVTLSCSQTLNHNVMYWYQQKSSQAPKLLFHYYDKDFNNEADTPDNFQSRRPNTSFCFLDIRSPGLGDTAMYLCATSRPGRANTEAFFGQGTRLTVV.

The rearrangement uses TRBV7-9 and TRBJ1-3, with 11 bases identical to TRBD1. Germline loops: CDR1 SEHNR, CDR2 FQNEAQ (reference sequence). Trimming took 8 bases from V and 0 from J; bases not matched to a gene: 6. CDR3 size: 16 residues. The CDR3 DNA is TGTGCCAGCGGGACAGGGGGTTTGAGCTCTGGAAACACCATATATTTT. It specifies CASGTGGLSSGNTIYF. The full variable domain, its missing parts supplied by reference TRBV7-9 and TRBJ1-3, is DTGVSQNPRHKITKRGQNVTFRCDPISEHNRLYWYRQTLGQGPEFLTYFQNEAQLEKSRLLSDRFSAERPKGSFSTLEIQRTEQGDSAMYLCASGTGGLSSGNTIYFGEGSWLTVV.

This sequence joins TRBV18 and TRBJ1-1; D unclear. Between the trimmed V and J ends, which lost 5 bases and 0 bases, there was a span of 7 bases. The CDR3 totals 13 residues. Germline V gene sequence: CDR1 KGHSH, CDR2 LQKENI. The CDR3 DNA sequence: TGTGCCAGCTCAGCGTACCTGAACACTGAAGCTTTCTTT. Its translation is CASSAYLNTEAFF.